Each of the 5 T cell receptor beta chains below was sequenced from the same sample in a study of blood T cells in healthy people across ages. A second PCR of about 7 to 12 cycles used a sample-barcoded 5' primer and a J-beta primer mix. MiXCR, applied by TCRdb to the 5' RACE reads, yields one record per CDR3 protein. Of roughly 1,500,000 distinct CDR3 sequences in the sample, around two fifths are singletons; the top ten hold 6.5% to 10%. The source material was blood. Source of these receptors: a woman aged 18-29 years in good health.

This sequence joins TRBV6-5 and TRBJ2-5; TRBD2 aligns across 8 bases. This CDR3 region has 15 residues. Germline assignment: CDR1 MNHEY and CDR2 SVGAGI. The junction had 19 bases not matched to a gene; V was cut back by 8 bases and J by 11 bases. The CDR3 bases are TGTGCCAGCGGCGACCTCGGGGGGGCTCACAATGAGCAGTACTTC. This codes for CASGDLGGAHNEQYF.

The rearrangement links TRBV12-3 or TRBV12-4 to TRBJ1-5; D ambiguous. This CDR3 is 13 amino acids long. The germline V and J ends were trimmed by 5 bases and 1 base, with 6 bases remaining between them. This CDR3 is CASSIGSNQPQHF. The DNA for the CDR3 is TGTGCCAGCAGTATTGGGAGCAATCAGCCCCAGCATTTT.

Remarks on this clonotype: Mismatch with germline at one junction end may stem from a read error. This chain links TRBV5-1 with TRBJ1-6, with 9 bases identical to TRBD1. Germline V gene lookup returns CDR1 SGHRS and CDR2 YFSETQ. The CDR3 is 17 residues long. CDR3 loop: CASSLAPPGQGSSPPHF. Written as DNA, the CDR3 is TGCGCCAGCAGCTTGGCCCCCCCGGGACAGGGAAGTTCACCCCCCCACTTT.

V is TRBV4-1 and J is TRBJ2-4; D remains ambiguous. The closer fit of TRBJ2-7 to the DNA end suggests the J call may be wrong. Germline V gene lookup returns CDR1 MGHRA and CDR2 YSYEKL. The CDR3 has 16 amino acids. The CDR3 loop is CASSQAMGALHYEQYF. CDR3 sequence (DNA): TGCGCCAGCAGCCAAGCAATGGGCGCTTTACACTACGAGCAGTACTTC.

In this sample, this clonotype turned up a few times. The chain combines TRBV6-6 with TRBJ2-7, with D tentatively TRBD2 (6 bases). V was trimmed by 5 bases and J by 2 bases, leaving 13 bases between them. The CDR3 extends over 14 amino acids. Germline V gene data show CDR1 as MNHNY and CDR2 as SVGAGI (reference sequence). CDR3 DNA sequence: TGTGCCAGCAGTCGGCAGGAGGGAGCCTACGAGCAGTACTTC. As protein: CASSRQEGAYEQYF.